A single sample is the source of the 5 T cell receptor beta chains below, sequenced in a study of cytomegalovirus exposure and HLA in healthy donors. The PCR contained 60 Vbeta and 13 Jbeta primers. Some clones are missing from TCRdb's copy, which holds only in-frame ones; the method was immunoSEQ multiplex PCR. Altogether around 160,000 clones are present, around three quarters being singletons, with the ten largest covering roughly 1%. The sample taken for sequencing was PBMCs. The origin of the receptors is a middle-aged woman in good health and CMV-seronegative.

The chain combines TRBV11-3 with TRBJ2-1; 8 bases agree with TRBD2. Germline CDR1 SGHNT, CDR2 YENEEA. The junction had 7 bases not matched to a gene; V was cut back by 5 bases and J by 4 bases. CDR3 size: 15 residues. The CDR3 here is CASSPAGAAYNEQFF. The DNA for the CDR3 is TGTGCCAGCAGCCCAGCGGGAGCAGCTTACAATGAGCAGTTCTTC.

CDR3 residues: CASSLRQASGELFF. The CDR3, as DNA: TGTGCCAGCAGCCTTCGACAGGCGTCAGGGGAGCTGTTTTTT. The chain employs TRBV11-3 and TRBJ2-2; D might be TRBD1 (6 bases). In germline, CDR1 is SGHNT, CDR2 YENEEA. This CDR3 has 14 residues. Trimming took 5 bases from V and 8 from J, leaving 15 bases between them.

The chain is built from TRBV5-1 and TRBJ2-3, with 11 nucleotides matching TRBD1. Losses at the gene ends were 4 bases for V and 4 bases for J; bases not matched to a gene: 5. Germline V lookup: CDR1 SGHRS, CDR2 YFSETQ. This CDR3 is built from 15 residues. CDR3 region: CASSGGQGVPDTQYF. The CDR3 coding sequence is TGCGCCAGCAGCGGGGGACAGGGGGTCCCAGATACGCAGTATTTT.

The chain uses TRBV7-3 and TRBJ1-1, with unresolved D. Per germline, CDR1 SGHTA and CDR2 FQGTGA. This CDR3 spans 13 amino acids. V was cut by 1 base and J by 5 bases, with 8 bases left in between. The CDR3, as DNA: TGTGCCAGCAGCTTAAATTTGCGTACTGAAGCTTTCTTT. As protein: CASSLNLRTEAFF.

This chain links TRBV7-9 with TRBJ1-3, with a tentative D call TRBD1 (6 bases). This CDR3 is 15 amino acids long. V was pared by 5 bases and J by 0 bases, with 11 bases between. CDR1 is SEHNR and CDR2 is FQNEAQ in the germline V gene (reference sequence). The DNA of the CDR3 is TGTGCCAGCAGCCGTACAGGGACCTCTGGAAACACCATATATTTT. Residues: CASSRTGTSGNTIYF.